This paragraph reports one T cell receptor (beta chain). What this receptor recognizes is not known. No base quality values were provided; no much bigger clone lies one nucleotide off. These data are taken from a study of blood T cell repertoires in COVID-19 (dated by TCRdb to the early 2020s). The study in broad terms: The collaborator samples originated in the United States, Italy and Spain and spanned the acute and convalescent phases of COVID-19. A freely available public database, intended as a resource for researchers studying the immune response to SARS-CoV-2, is where the repertoires were released. Where available, HLA class I and class II types were taken from metadata supplied by the sample provider and were not determined by assay-based typing. Samples were obtained from the ongoing ImmuneRACE study (first 160 participants) and from approximately 1,200 subjects provided by 6 global collaborators. The material from the prospective study consisted of cDNA or gDNA derived from T cells, B-cell-depleted T cells, or PBMCs. Sample metadata almost always included a de-identified subject ID, COVID-19 status, age in years and sex. The dataset comprised deeply sampled blood TCRbeta repertoires from subjects exposed to, actively infected with, or recovered from COVID-19. General findings and caveats noted by the study authors: The amount of clinical and demographic metadata varied by source and participant and was provided uncurated.

Collaborating institutions collected whole blood in K2EDTA tubes following their own protocols. For TCRbeta analysis, collaborator samples were shipped as frozen whole blood, as isolated PBMCs, or as DNA extracted from either sample type. Relative to germline, V is missing 4 bases and J is missing 4 bases, with 11 bases of the junction outside any gene match. CDR1 and CDR2 (SGHTA, FQGTGA) derive from the germline V gene. The CDR3, from cysteine to phenylalanine, totals 16 residues. The entry retains the CDR3 DNA only, 48 bases that are in frame from base 1. The immunoSEQ Assay, a bias-controlled multiplex PCR, was used to amplify TCRbeta CDR3 regions from genomic DNA. The paper's data handling went like this. Nucleated cell counts per sample were estimated from amplification of reference gene primers within the assay. To quantify the absolute abundance of each unique TCRbeta CDR3 rearrangement, sequence reads were collapsed and filtered. For each sample, productive Simpson clonality was calculated as the square root of Simpson's diversity index across productive rearrangements. What TCRdb holds here is the immuneACCESS table cut down to in-frame rearrangements. Part of the clones is not present; checked against another copy, under half of the missing clones reflect an unresolved V gene, and the others are unexplained. The DNA was the basis for D and trimming; V, J and clone size are from that table. The table for this sample lists more than 100,000 clones; roughly 79% of them were counted only once. The top ten clonotypes cover 2% to 2.5% of the sample.

The V and J genes are TRBV7-3 and TRBJ2-3, with TRBD2 identical over 7 junction bases. Sequencing was carried out using peripheral blood. This sequence originates from a man in his 70s with acute or convalescent COVID-19. The nucleotides read TGTGCCAGCAGCTCTTCTAACGGGGGGAAGGCAGATACGCAGTATTTT. Translated, it reads CASSSSNGGKADTQYF.